Each of the 5 T cell receptor beta chains below was sequenced from the same sample in a study of T cells in Graves' hyperthyroidism and ophthalmopathy. Amplification yielded TCR beta CDR3 regions, with RNA transcripts as the source. A first-round RT-PCR of the TCR CDR3 used the HTBI primer set. TCRdb passed the multiplex PCR reads through MiXCR, listing each CDR3 protein once. Of about 550,000 distinct CDR3 sequences in the sample, about 20% are singletons; the top ten hold 26%. The sequenced sample was blood. These receptors came from a man aged 18-30 years with Graves' hyperthyroidism.

This clonotype has ten or more counts. The V and J genes are TRBV2 and TRBJ1-2; 7 nucleotides match TRBD1. The junction had 8 bases not matched to a gene; V was cut back by 6 bases and J by 4 bases. The CDR3 contains 14 residues. The germline V gene encodes CDR1 SNHLY and CDR2 FYNNEI. This chain's CDR3 is CASRGDRELYGYTF. The DNA of the CDR3 is TGTGCCAGCAGGGGAGACAGGGAACTCTATGGCTACACCTTC.

The chain links TRBV6-5 to TRBJ2-7; 7 positions match TRBD2. CDR3 length equals 14 residues. In germline, CDR1 is MNHEY, CDR2 SVGAGI. After removal of 4 bases from V and 3 bases from J, the junction contained 6 bases not matched to a gene. CDR3 sequence reads: CASSSPGRGYEQYF. The DNA for the CDR3 is TGTGCCAGCAGTTCGCCAGGGAGGGGCTACGAGCAGTACTTC.

This clonotype has ten or more counts. The chain combines TRBV9 with TRBJ2-5; D not certain. The CDR3 has 14 amino acids. CDR1 is SGDLS and CDR2 is YYNGEE in the germline V gene. Trimming took 0 bases from V and 1 from J, leaving 7 bases between them. Written as DNA, the CDR3 is TGTGCCAGCAGCGTAGGGCAGCTCCAAGAGACCCAGTACTTC. This codes for CASSVGQLQETQYF.

V gene TRBV20-1 combines with J gene TRBJ2-5; no firm D call. Germline CDR1 DFQATT, CDR2 SNEGSKA (reference sequence). Trimming cost V 8 bases and J 1 base, with 11 bases left between them. The CDR3 is 12 amino acids. For the CDR3, the DNA is TGCAGTCTGTGGAAGTCCCAAGAGACCCAGTACTTC. As protein: CSLWKSQETQYF.

The chain uses TRBV7-2 and TRBJ2-5; D uncertain. The V gene's germline CDR1 is SGHTA and CDR2 FQGNSA. The CDR3 length is 14 residues. The V gene lost 3 bases and the J gene lost 1 base, with 9 bases spanning the gap. The CDR3 DNA is TGTGCCAGCAGCTTCTCTCTAAGCCAAGAGACCCAGTACTTC. It yields the protein CASSFSLSQETQYF.